These 22 T cell receptor beta chains were all obtained from the same sample, sequenced in a study of blood T cells in healthy people across ages. Together with a sample-barcoded 5' primer, a J-beta primer mix was included in a second PCR lasting about 7 to 12 cycles. Using its own MiXCR run on the 5' RACE reads, TCRdb lists one record per CDR3 protein. The sample yields over 600,000 distinct CDR3 sequences, around 21% seen once. Specimen: blood. These receptors were taken from an older man in good health.

This clonotype was seen ten or more times. This chain connects TRBV10-3 to TRBJ2-1; 7 bases match TRBD2. The J segment lost 0 bases and the V segment lost 6 bases, leaving 17 bases of the junction unmatched. The CDR3 is made up of 19 amino acids. Germline V gene data show CDR1 as ENHRY and CDR2 as SYGVKD. CDR3 bases: TGTGCCATCAGCCCCTCCATAGCGGGTCCCTTCAGCTCCTACAATGAGCAGTTCTTC. Protein: CAISPSIAGPFSSYNEQFF.

The rearrangement joins TRBV7-2 to TRBJ2-4, with 9 bases identical to TRBD2. The CDR3 contains 16 residues. Germline V gives CDR1 SGHTA, CDR2 FQGNSA. The V and J ends lost 2 bases and 4 bases, in that order; junction bases with no gene match: 6. The CDR3: CASSLIAGVAKNIQYF. The CDR3 coding sequence is TGTGCCAGCAGCTTAATAGCGGGAGTCGCAAAAAACATTCAGTACTTC.

The chain carries TRBV20-1 and TRBJ2-5, with D hard to call. The germline V and J ends were trimmed by 3 bases and 1 base, with 9 bases remaining between them. The germline CDR1 and CDR2 sequences are DFQATT and SNEGSKA (reference sequence). The CDR3 consists of 13 residues. CDR3 bases: TGCAGTGCTAGTGTGGATACCCAAGAGACCCAGTACTTC. Protein: CSASVDTQETQYF.

On this clonotype itself: The germline gene is not matched at one end of the junction; a read error may be the cause. The V gene is TRBV5-1, the J gene TRBJ2-5; D remains ambiguous. Looked up from germline, CDR1 is SGHRS and CDR2 is YFSETQ. The CDR3 is 13 residues long. In DNA, the CDR3 is TGCGCCAGCAGCTTGGGGTGGCAAGAGACCCGGTACTTC. Translation gives CASSLGWQETRYF.

The chain has TRBV6-2 or TRBV6-3 and TRBJ2-7, with 10 nucleotides matching TRBD1. This CDR3 is built from 15 residues. The ends lost 7 bases at V and 3 bases at J; junction bases unmatched: 9. Germline V gives CDR1 MNHEY, CDR2 SVGEGT. Written as DNA, the CDR3 is TGTGCCAGCATCAACACCGGGACAGGGGTCTACGAGCAGTACTTC. It encodes CASINTGTGVYEQYF.

This clonotype turned up a few times. The chain joins TRBV20-1 to TRBJ2-3; possibly TRBD1 for D (6 bases). The germline gives CDR1 DFQATT, CDR2 SNEGSKA (reference sequence). Trimming took 6 bases from V and 10 from J, leaving 20 bases between them. This CDR3 spans 13 amino acids. CDR3 sequence (DNA): TGCAGTGCCTTCACACTGGACAGTGTTTCGCAGTATTTT. As protein: CSAFTLDSVSQYF.

The rearrangement links TRBV3-1 to TRBJ2-5; D remains ambiguous. This CDR3 comprises 12 residues. V dropped 4 bases and J dropped 7 bases, with 10 bases sitting between them. Germline CDR1 is LGHDT and CDR2 is YNNKEL (reference sequence). Written as DNA, the CDR3 is TGTGCCAGCAGCCCCATAGTGGGGACCCAGTACTTC. Its translation: CASSPIVGTQYF.

The sample holds a few counts of this clonotype. The J gene is TRBJ2-1, the V gene TRBV5-1; D unresolved. V lost 0 bases, J lost 8 bases, and 9 bases lay in between. Per germline, CDR1 SGHRS and CDR2 YFSETQ. The CDR3 is 13 amino acids. CDR3 sequence reads: CASSLERSDEQFF. Written as DNA, the CDR3 is TGCGCCAGCAGCTTGGAGAGGTCCGATGAGCAGTTCTTC.

V gene TRBV5-1 combines with J gene TRBJ2-2; 7 bases match TRBD1. Germline CDR1 and CDR2: SGHRS and YFSETQ. J lost 0 bases, V lost 4 bases, and 12 bases had no gene match. The CDR3 contains 18 residues. CDR3 loop: CASSPTPRGQTNTGELFF. The DNA of the CDR3 is TGCGCCAGCAGCCCAACGCCCAGGGGACAGACGAACACCGGGGAGCTGTTTTTT.

This clonotype was seen a handful of times. The junction departs from germline at one end; a sequencing error may be responsible. J is TRBJ2-7 and V is TRBV6-5; 10 bases align to TRBD1. Germline V gene lookup returns CDR1 MNHEY and CDR2 SVGAGI. This CDR3 comprises 13 residues. Here the CDR3 DNA reads TGTGCCAGCAGTTGGGACAGGGGACACGATCAGTACTTC. Translating gives CASSWDRGHDQYF.

Only a few counts were recorded for this clonotype. The CDR3 loop reads CSATDSWYQETQYF. CDR3 nucleotide sequence: TGCAGTGCTACGGACTCGTGGTACCAAGAGACCCAGTACTTC. V gene TRBV20-1 combines with J gene TRBJ2-5, with a tentative D call TRBD2 (5 bases). The V and J ends lost 4 bases and 0 bases respectively, with 12 bases between them. The germline V gene has CDR1 DFQATT and CDR2 SNEGSKA (reference sequence). The CDR3 consists of 14 residues.

This chain joins TRBV28 and TRBJ2-7, with D possibly TRBD1 on 5 matching bases. Germline V gene lookup returns CDR1 MDHEN and CDR2 SYDVKM. V lost 2 bases and J lost 2, with 16 bases in between. This CDR3 has 16 amino acids. The CDR3 here is CASSLKRTKPTYEQYF. CDR3 sequence (DNA): TGTGCCAGCAGTTTAAAACGGACAAAACCAACCTACGAGCAGTACTTC.

This clonotype has a count of ten or more. This sequence joins TRBV15 and TRBJ2-7, with 8 bases matching TRBD1. The CDR3 runs to 15 residues. With 1 base clipped from V and 3 bases from J, the junction kept 5 bases outside the gene matches. Germline CDR1 is LNHNV and CDR2 is YYDKDF (reference sequence). The CDR3: CATSRGVTGDYEQYF. CDR3 nucleotide sequence: TGTGCCACCAGCAGAGGCGTGACAGGGGACTACGAGCAGTACTTC.

The chain carries TRBV28 and TRBJ1-2; TRBD1 aligns across 7 bases. The CDR3 is 14 residues long. The V gene end was trimmed by 6 bases and the J gene end by 3 bases; junction bases not matched to a gene: 7. Germline CDR1 is MDHEN and CDR2 is SYDVKM. DNA for the CDR3: TGTGCCAGCAGACTGACAGGGAGTCACTATGGCTACACCTTC. Translating gives CASRLTGSHYGYTF.

This clonotype has a count of ten or more. This rearrangement joins TRBV3-1 to TRBJ1-1; maybe TRBD1 (6 bases). CDR1 is LGHDT and CDR2 is YNNKEL in the germline V gene (reference sequence). The ends were cut back, 1 base at V and 0 bases at J, with 9 bases in the middle. The CDR3 has 15 residues. The CDR3, as DNA: TGTGCCAGCAGCCAAGCCACAGGGATGAACACTGAAGCTTTCTTT. This translates into CASSQATGMNTEAFF. Full variable domain (outside the CDR3, taken from reference TRBV3-1 and TRBJ1-1): DTAVSQTPKYLVTQMGNDKSIKCEQNLGHDTMYWYKQDSKKFLKIMFSYNNKELIINETVPNRFSPKSPDKAHLNLHINSLELGDSAVYFCASSQATGMNTEAFFGQGTRLTVV.

The genes are TRBV7-2 and TRBJ2-7; D uncertain. V lost 5 bases to trimming and J lost 3 bases, with 17 bases between them. The CDR3 spans 15 residues. CDR1 and CDR2 (germline): SGHTA, FQGNSA. The CDR3 DNA reads TGTGCCAGCAGCCCTGATCCGGCCCCAGGCTACGAGCAGTACTTC. Its protein product is CASSPDPAPGYEQYF.

V and J are TRBV7-6 and TRBJ2-7; possible D gene TRBD1, 5 bases. V dropped 1 base and J dropped 0 bases, with 7 bases sitting between them. Germline V gives CDR1 SGHVS, CDR2 FNYEAQ. The CDR3 covers 14 residues. This chain's CDR3 is CASSLGQTSYEQYF. The CDR3 nucleotides are TGTGCCAGCAGCTTAGGACAGACCTCCTACGAGCAGTACTTC.

Details on this clonotype: Mismatch with germline at one junction end may stem from a read error. This rearrangement joins TRBV20-1 to TRBJ2-3, with D perhaps TRBD1 or TRBD2 (5 bases each). Germline lookup yields CDR1 DFQATT and CDR2 SNEGSKA (reference sequence). There are 14 residues in the CDR3. DNA for the CDR3: TGCAGTGCCACCACGGGACCTAGCACAGATACGCAGTATTTC. This sequence encodes CSATTGPSTDTQYF.

The chain has TRBV3-1 and TRBJ1-2, with 7 bases that match TRBD1. Trimming cost V 0 bases and J 4 bases; bases outside gene matches: 2. The CDR3 length is 14 residues. The germline V gene encodes CDR1 LGHDT and CDR2 YNNKEL (reference sequence). The CDR3 here is CASSQETGAYGYTF. CDR3 in DNA: TGTGCCAGCAGCCAAGAAACAGGGGCCTATGGCTACACCTTC.

The V gene is TRBV20-1, the J gene TRBJ2-3; D gene uncertain. V gave up 5 bases and J gave up 1 base, with 7 bases separating them. The CDR3 loop spans 12 amino acids. CDR1 and CDR2 from the germline V gene are DFQATT and SNEGSKA (reference sequence). This CDR3 reads CSAPLGTDTQYF. Written as DNA, the CDR3 is TGCAGTGCTCCGTTGGGCACAGATACGCAGTATTTT.

There are many counts of this clonotype. This rearrangement joins TRBV3-1 to TRBJ2-1; 11 bases are a match to TRBD2. Trimming took 6 bases from V and 7 from J; bases not matched to a gene: 8. CDR3 size: 15 residues. Germline V lookup: CDR1 LGHDT, CDR2 YNNKEL (reference sequence). CDR3: CASRGTSGSKNEQFF. The DNA for the CDR3 is TGTGCCAGCAGGGGGACTAGCGGAAGTAAGAATGAGCAGTTCTTC.

The V call is TRBV4-3, the J call TRBJ2-5; 11 bases align to TRBD2. The CDR3 sequence is 17 residues long. Germline V gene data show CDR1 as LGHNA and CDR2 as YSLEER. With 3 bases clipped from V and 5 bases from J, the junction kept 11 bases outside the gene matches. This CDR3 reads CASSQGTGTSGTETQYF. CDR3 nucleotide sequence: TGCGCCAGCAGCCAGGGAACAGGGACTAGCGGTACCGAGACCCAGTACTTC.